This T cell receptor beta chain was retrieved from a study of T cell repertoires in cytomegalovirus infection. About the research overall: The authors used CMV epitopes that were HLA-C-restricted (recently identified) and HLA-B-restricted (well studied). It was the public TCR beta signatures that indicated both CMV infection and matching HLA type.

Using its own MiXCR run on the reads, TCRdb lists one record per CDR3 protein. The repertoire holds approximately 730,000 distinct CDR3 sequences, with roughly a third as singletons. CDR1 MNHNS and CDR2 SASEGT come from the germline V gene. CDR3 length equals 13 residues. General study results and limits: The study found HLA-C-restricted CMV-specific TCR beta clonotypes dominating the ex vivo response.

In regard to this clonotype: The antigen remains unidentified.

The source is a human donor in good health (CMV status not recorded). Some clones in this sample may be carry-over from other donors' samples. Sequenced material: cultured PBMCs, taken from culture after CMV antigen stimulation. V gene TRBV6-1 combines with J gene TRBJ2-3, with unresolved D. The CDR3 protein is CAGLSSPTDTQYF. The DNA of the CDR3 is TGTGCGGGCTTATCTTCCCCCACAGATACGCAGTATTTT.